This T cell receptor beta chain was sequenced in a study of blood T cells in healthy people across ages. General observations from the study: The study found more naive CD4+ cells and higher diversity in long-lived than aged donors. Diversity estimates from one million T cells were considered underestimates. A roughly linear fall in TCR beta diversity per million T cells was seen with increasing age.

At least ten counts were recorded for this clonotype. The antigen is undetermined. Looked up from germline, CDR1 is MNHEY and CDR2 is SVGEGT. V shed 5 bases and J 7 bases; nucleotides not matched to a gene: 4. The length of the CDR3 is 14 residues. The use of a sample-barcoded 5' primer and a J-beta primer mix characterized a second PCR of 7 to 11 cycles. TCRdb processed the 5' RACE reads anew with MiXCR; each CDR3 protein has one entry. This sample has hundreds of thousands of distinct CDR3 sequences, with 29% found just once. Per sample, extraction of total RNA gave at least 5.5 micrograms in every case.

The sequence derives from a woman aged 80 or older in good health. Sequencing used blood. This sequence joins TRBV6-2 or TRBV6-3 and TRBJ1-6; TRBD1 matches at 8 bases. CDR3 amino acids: CASSATGGNSPLHF. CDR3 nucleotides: TGTGCCAGCAGTGCAACAGGGGGGAATTCACCCCTCCACTTT.